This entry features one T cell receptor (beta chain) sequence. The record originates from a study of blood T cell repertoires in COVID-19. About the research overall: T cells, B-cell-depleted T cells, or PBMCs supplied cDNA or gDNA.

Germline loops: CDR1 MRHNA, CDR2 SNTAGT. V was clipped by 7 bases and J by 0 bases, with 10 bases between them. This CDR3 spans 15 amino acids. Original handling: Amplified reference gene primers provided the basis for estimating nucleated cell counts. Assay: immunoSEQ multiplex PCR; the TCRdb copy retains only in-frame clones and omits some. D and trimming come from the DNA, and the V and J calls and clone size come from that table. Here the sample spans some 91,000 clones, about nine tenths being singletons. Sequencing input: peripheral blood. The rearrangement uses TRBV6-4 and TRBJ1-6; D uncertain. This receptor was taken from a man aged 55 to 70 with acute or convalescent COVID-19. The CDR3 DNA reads TGTGCCAGCAAAACAGATGGCTCCTATAATTCACCCCTCCACTTT. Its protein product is CASKTDGSYNSPLHF.